This T cell receptor (beta chain) appears in the sequencing data of a study of blood T cell repertoires in COVID-19. Study information: From T cells, B-cell-depleted T cells, or PBMCs came the material, which was cDNA or gDNA.

Clones were read by immunoSEQ multiplex PCR, and TCRdb kept only the in-frame ones, dropping some. The sample records approximately 210,000 clones, 81% being singletons. Sequenced sample: PBMCs or T cells enriched from blood (not recorded which). The sequence came from a woman in her 50s with acute COVID-19.

The CDR3 sequence: CASSPPSGGVRNEQFF. In DNA form, the CDR3 reads TGTGCCAGCTCACCTCCTAGCGGGGGAGTGAGGAATGAGCAGTTCTTC. The chain joins TRBV18 to TRBJ2-1; the match to TRBD2 covers 10 bases. This CDR3 has 16 residues. V was pared by 3 bases and J by 7 bases, with 9 bases of the junction left unmatched. Germline assignment: CDR1 KGHSH and CDR2 LQKENI.